These T cell receptor beta chains were read from a single sample in a study of T cells expressing NK-cell markers. Each CDR3 protein gets one entry in TCRdb, which reprocessed the 5' RACE reads and gives no DNA. The sample holds about 260,000 distinct CDR3 sequences. The specimen was blood T cells: a sorted CD56 or NKG2C T cell subset, CD4+ or CD8+ T cells, or bulk PBMC T cells (not recorded which). The receptors originated from a woman between 18 and 69 years old in good health. The CDR3 runs from the conserved cysteine through the conserved F or W.

V gene	J gene	CDR3 protein
TRBV7-2	TRBJ1-6	CASSPGQHNSPLHF
TRBV9	TRBJ2-5	CASSPPGLVWTQYF
TRBV11-2	TRBJ2-1	CASSASGGAYNEQFF
TRBV11-2	TRBJ2-3	CASSFRGLAWGPDTQYF
TRBV27	TRBJ2-3	CASSSFFAARGPEDTQYF
TRBV6-5	TRBJ1-2	CASSYAGQSLISGYTF
TRBV5-1	TRBJ1-5	CASSLGWTPDQPQHF
TRBV28	TRBJ2-5	CATLAGAQETQYF
TRBV7-9	TRBJ2-1	CASSPAGGAVNEQFF
TRBV7-2	TRBJ2-3	CASSLDEGATQYF
TRBV27	TRBJ2-1	CASRHRVAGDNEQFF
TRBV20-1	TRBJ2-2	CSALWGGGELFF
TRBV20-1	TRBJ2-1	CSAPLAGEQFF
TRBV5-1	TRBJ2-5	CASSSSEETQYF
TRBV4-3	TRBJ2-5	CASSQRSAVGETQYF
TRBV20-1	TRBJ2-5	CSASLTGTQYF
TRBV29-1	TRBJ2-5	CSVGRPAPQETQYF
TRBV5-1	TRBJ2-2	CASSLRTPNTGELFF
TRBV7-2	TRBJ2-7	CASSPGGAAGFLEQYF
TRBV3-1	TRBJ2-7	CARARGEPYEQYF
TRBV20-1	TRBJ1-6	CSARTGLGNNSPLHF
TRBV9	TRBJ2-1	CASSVGAGGRNEQFF
TRBV5-1	TRBJ2-3	CASRTSGSTDTQYF
TRBV5-1	TRBJ1-1	CASSLGPGQPNTEAFF
TRBV27	TRBJ2-7	CASSLLGDRGHEQYF
TRBV4-3	TRBJ2-1	CASSLGTRSYNEQFF
TRBV20-1	TRBJ2-6	CSASQQLSGANALTF
TRBV9	TRBJ2-1	CASHGGLEGNEQFF
TRBV24-1	TRBJ2-2	CATSGLGGPRNAGELFF
TRBV12-3/TRBV12-4	TRBJ2-2	CASRTRDRGGELFF